These 26 T cell receptor beta chains were all obtained from the same sample, sequenced in a study of blood T cell repertoires in COVID-19. Sequenced by immunoSEQ multiplex PCR; TCRdb stores in-frame clones only, minus some. The data show 130,000 to 150,000 clones, around 89% seen once. The sample was PBMCs or T cells enriched from blood (not recorded which). The receptors originated from a woman under 40 with acute COVID-19.

V usage is TRBV4-3 and J usage is TRBJ2-1; no clear D gene. This CDR3 is built from 15 residues. V dropped 0 bases and J dropped 1 base, with 7 bases sitting between them. Germline loops: CDR1 LGHNA, CDR2 YSLEER. CDR3 sequence: CASSQDRNSYNEQFF. As DNA, the CDR3 is TGCGCCAGCAGCCAAGATAGAAATTCCTACAATGAGCAGTTCTTC.

The J gene is TRBJ1-1, the V gene TRBV7-9, with D perhaps TRBD1 (5 bases). This CDR3 has 16 amino acids. Between the trimmed V and J ends, which lost 7 bases and 0 bases, there was a span of 18 bases. CDR1 and CDR2 from the germline V gene are SEHNR and FQNEAQ (reference sequence). For the CDR3, the DNA is TGTGCCAGCATATCCACCGGGGGGGATATGAACACTGAAGCTTTCTTT. It yields the protein CASISTGGDMNTEAFF.

The DNA of the CDR3 is TGCGCCAGCAGCTTTAGCTCTGAGGAGACCCAGTACTTC. Residues: CASSFSSEETQYF. V gene TRBV5-1 combines with J gene TRBJ2-5; D is uncertain. The ends were cut back, 2 bases at V and 5 bases at J, with 10 bases in the middle. Germline values: CDR1 SGHRS, CDR2 YFSETQ. The CDR3 is 13 residues long. Filled out from reference TRBV5-1 and TRBJ2-5, the complete variable domain reads KAGVTQTPRYLIKTRGQQVTLSCSPISGHRSVSWYQQTPGQGLQFLFEYFSETQRNKGNFPGRFSGRQFSNSRSEMNVSTLELGDSALYLCASSFSSEETQYFGPGTRLLVL.

The V gene is TRBV2, the J gene TRBJ2-5; perhaps TRBD2 as D (5 bases). The CDR3 length is 14 residues. Germline V gene sequence: CDR1 SNHLY, CDR2 FYNNEI. V was trimmed by 3 bases and J by 9 bases, leaving 17 bases between them. The chain's CDR3 is CASSESGYNEAQYF. In DNA, the CDR3 is TGTGCCAGCAGTGAGAGCGGATATAACGAGGCCCAGTACTTC.

The chain uses TRBV14 and TRBJ1-1; D is possibly TRBD1 (6 bases). The V end was cut by 4 bases, the J end by 1 base, with 13 bases between. The length of the CDR3 is 15 residues. From germline, CDR1 is SGHDN and CDR2 FVKESK. The CDR3 is CASSRDTRRNTEAFF. The CDR3, as DNA: TGTGCCAGCAGCCGGGACACACGGAGGAACACTGAAGCTTTCTTT.

The rearrangement joins TRBV11-3 to TRBJ2-1, with D possibly being TRBD2 (6 bases). This CDR3 region has 16 residues. Trimming took off 5 bases at V and 6 bases at J, with 20 bases between the two ends. Germline V lookup: CDR1 SGHNT, CDR2 YENEEA. The CDR3 protein is CASSAIRGSLCNEQFF. The CDR3, as DNA: TGTGCCAGCAGCGCCATTCGGGGGAGTCTCTGCAATGAGCAGTTCTTC.

This chain links TRBV14 with TRBJ2-5, with a weak D call TRBD1 (6 bases). Germline CDR1 reads SGHDN; CDR2 reads FVKESK. The CDR3 is 15 residues long. V lost 1 base and J lost 5, with 14 bases in between. CDR3: CASSQGQARGETQYF. CDR3 sequence (DNA): TGTGCCAGCAGCCAAGGACAGGCCCGAGGGGAGACCCAGTACTTC.

A remark on this clone: This CDR3 is also generated by other DNA sequences in the sample. The rearrangement joins TRBV28 to TRBJ2-2; D remains ambiguous. The germline CDR1 and CDR2 sequences are MDHEN and SYDVKM. The germline V and J ends were trimmed by 4 bases and 5 bases, with 8 bases remaining between them. This CDR3 region has 13 residues. The CDR3 is CASSSRNTGELFF. The CDR3, as DNA: TGTGCCAGCAGTTCGAGGAATACCGGGGAGCTGTTTTTT.

CDR3 amino acids: CASPAGLSYNEQFF. The CDR3 region has the DNA TGTGCCAGCCCGGCGGGACTCTCCTACAATGAGCAGTTCTTC. This sequence joins TRBV2 and TRBJ2-1; weak D call: TRBD2 (6 bases). The CDR3 runs 14 residues. Germline CDR1 reads SNHLY; CDR2 reads FYNNEI. V lost 8 bases to trimming and J lost 0 bases, with 11 bases between them.

The gene calls are TRBV27 and TRBJ2-1, with unresolved D. V lost 6 bases and J lost 10, with 16 bases in between. Germline loops: CDR1 MNHEY, CDR2 SMNVEV (reference sequence). This CDR3 is 13 amino acids long. CDR3 protein: CASSPVGMSEQFF. CDR3 nucleotide sequence: TGTGCCAGCAGCCCCGTGGGCATGTCCGAGCAGTTCTTC.

CDR3 loop: CASSFDLEWGHNEQFF. CDR3 coding DNA: TGTGCCAGCAGCTTCGATCTCGAATGGGGCCACAATGAGCAGTTCTTC. V gene TRBV7-2 combines with J gene TRBJ2-1, with D maybe TRBD1 (5 bases). The CDR3 has 16 residues. With 3 bases removed from V and 5 bases from J, the gap between germline ends came to 17 bases. Germline CDR1 is SGHTA and CDR2 is FQGNSA.

The chain carries TRBV19 and TRBJ1-5; TRBD1 matches 8 bases. The CDR3 contains 13 residues. J lost 7 bases, V lost 10 bases, and 9 bases had no gene match. Germline CDR1 and CDR2: LNHDA and SQIVND (reference sequence). The DNA of the CDR3 is TGTGCCACATCTCAGGGGGCTAAGCAGCCCCAGCATTTT. This encodes CATSQGAKQPQHF.

The chain combines TRBV28 with TRBJ1-2, with 11 bases that match TRBD1. The V gene's germline CDR1 is MDHEN and CDR2 SYDVKM. The CDR3 has 14 residues. V was pared by 8 bases and J by 4 bases, with 6 bases of the junction left unmatched. This CDR3 is CASGGQGDLYGYTF. CDR3 DNA sequence: TGTGCCAGCGGGGGACAGGGGGACCTCTATGGCTACACCTTC.

This chain joins TRBV10-3 and TRBJ2-1; TRBD2 matches at 10 bases. V shed 3 bases, J shed 7 bases, and the junction held 3 bases outside the gene matches. There are 14 residues in the CDR3. Germline loops: CDR1 ENHRY, CDR2 SYGVKD. The CDR3 nucleotides read TGTGCCATCAGTGACCCTAGCGGGAGTAATGAGCAGTTCTTC. It translates to CAISDPSGSNEQFF.

This clone appeared once. V gene TRBV7-9 combines with J gene TRBJ1-1, with 8 bases matching TRBD1. This CDR3 is built from 15 residues. The germline V gene encodes CDR1 SEHNR and CDR2 FQNEAQ (reference sequence). The J segment lost 3 bases and the V segment lost 5 bases, leaving 8 bases of the junction unmatched. CDR3 coding DNA: TGTGCCAGCAGCGTTCCAGGGGGCGCAGACACTGAAGCTTTCTTT. It is translated as CASSVPGGADTEAFF. The full variable domain, completed using reference TRBV7-9 and TRBJ1-1, is DTGVSQNPRHKITKRGQNVTFRCDPISEHNRLYWYRQTLGQGPEFLTYFQNEAQLEKSRLLSDRFSAERPKGSFSTLEIQRTEQGDSAMYLCASSVPGGADTEAFFGQGTRLTVV.

This clone showed up just a few times. The rearrangement uses TRBV3-1 (or the pseudogene TRBV3-2) and TRBJ2-2, with D possibly TRBD2 on 5 matching bases. The V end lost 1 base, the J end lost 2 bases, and 11 bases lay between the germline ends. Per the germline V gene, CDR1 is LGHDT and CDR2 is YNNKEL (reference sequence). CDR3 length: 16 amino acids. The CDR3 sequence is CASSQGVGANTGELFF. CDR3 bases: TGTGCCAGCAGCCAAGGTGTGGGAGCCAACACCGGGGAGCTGTTTTTT.

The chain carries TRBV7-2 and TRBJ2-7; D call uncertain. With 5 bases removed from V and 3 bases from J, the gap between germline ends came to 8 bases. This CDR3 comprises 12 residues. The germline V gene has CDR1 SGHTA and CDR2 FQGNSA. Here the CDR3 DNA reads TGTGCCAGCAGCCAGACGGGCTACGAGCAGTACTTC. The encoded protein is CASSQTGYEQYF. Full variable domain (rest looked up from reference TRBV7-2 and TRBJ2-7): GAGVSQSPSNKVTEKGKDVELRCDPISGHTALYWYRQSLGQGLEFLIYFQGNSAPDKSGLPSDRFSAERTGGSVSTLTIQRTQQEDSAVYLCASSQTGYEQYFGPGTRLTVT.

This clone came up once. The rearrangement links TRBV29-1 to TRBJ1-1; D is possibly TRBD1 (5 bases). Germline CDR1 and CDR2: SQVTM and ANQGSEA. Trimming removed 4 bases at V and 0 bases at J, with 9 bases between. This CDR3 spans 13 amino acids. CDR3 nucleotides: TGCAGCGTTGTTCAGGGATTGAACACTGAAGCTTTCTTT. Translated: CSVVQGLNTEAFF. The variable domain in full, with the rest retrieved from reference TRBV29-1 and TRBJ1-1, is SAVISQKPSRDICQRGTSLTIQCQVDSQVTMMFWYRQQPGQSLTLIATANQGSEATYESGFVIDKFPISRPNLTFSTLTVSNMSPEDSSIYLCSVVQGLNTEAFFGQGTRLTVV.

The CDR3 DNA follows: TGTGCCAGCAGCCCCCGGCCTGCGGACATTCAGTACTTC. Translated, it gives CASSPRPADIQYF. The rearrangement uses TRBV7-9 and TRBJ2-4; no firm D call. Germline V CDR1 and CDR2: SEHNR, FQNEAQ (reference sequence). The CDR3 length is 13 residues. The V gene lost 5 bases and the J gene lost 8 bases, with 13 bases spanning the gap. Combining the CDR3 with reference TRBV7-9 and TRBJ2-4 gives the whole variable domain DTGVSQNPRHKITKRGQNVTFRCDPISEHNRLYWYRQTLGQGPEFLTYFQNEAQLEKSRLLSDRFSAERPKGSFSTLEIQRTEQGDSAMYLCASSPRPADIQYFGAGTRLSVL.

The rearrangement uses TRBV6-6 and TRBJ1-2; maybe TRBD1 (6 bases). Deletions cut 5 bases from V and 4 bases from J, with 11 bases between. Looked up from germline, CDR1 is MNHNY and CDR2 is SVGAGI (reference sequence). This CDR3 is 13 amino acids long. The CDR3 loop is CASSAGALYGYTF. CDR3 in DNA: TGTGCCAGCAGTGCAGGGGCACTCTATGGCTACACCTTC.

V usage is TRBV9 and J usage is TRBJ2-3; D is uncertain. Per germline, CDR1 SGDLS and CDR2 YYNGEE. The V end was cut by 4 bases, the J end by 3 bases, with 9 bases between. CDR3 length equals 13 residues. The CDR3 DNA reads as TGTGCCAGCAGCAGCGAGAGTACAGATACGCAGTATTTT. It codes for CASSSESTDTQYF.

The CDR3 reads CASSPRSGGETEQFF. The CDR3, as DNA: TGTGCCAGCTCACCTAGAAGTGGCGGGGAAACTGAGCAGTTCTTC. The rearrangement uses TRBV18 and TRBJ2-1, with D maybe TRBD2 (6 bases). The CDR3 extends over 15 amino acids. CDR1 is KGHSH, CDR2 LQKENI, per germline. V lost 3 bases and J lost 9, with 18 bases in between.

The chain couples TRBV27 to TRBJ1-5; no firm D call. Per germline, CDR1 MNHEY and CDR2 SMNVEV (reference sequence). V lost 5 bases and J 2 bases, leaving 10 bases between the germline ends. The CDR3 totals 14 residues. In DNA form, the CDR3 reads TGTGCCAGCAGTCCCCGACAAGGCAATCAGCCCCAGCATTTT. Its protein is CASSPRQGNQPQHF.

The sample holds a few counts of this clone. As DNA, the CDR3 is TGTGCCAGCAGCTTTGGGGACAGCCGATCCTACGAGCAGTACTTC. Translated: CASSFGDSRSYEQYF. The chain joins TRBV5-4 to TRBJ2-7; TRBD1 matches 7 bases. CDR1 and CDR2 from the germline V gene are SGHNT and YYREEE (reference sequence). V dropped 2 bases and J dropped 1; count of bases not matched to a gene: 6. The CDR3 extends over 15 amino acids.

This clone was counted a few times. The chain joins TRBV6-5 to TRBJ2-5; 11 bases match TRBD1. V dropped 6 bases and J dropped 5; count of bases not matched to a gene: 8. CDR1 and CDR2 from the germline V gene are MNHEY and SVGAGI. CDR3 length equals 15 residues. The CDR3 sequence: CASRNYGTGGETQYF. As DNA, the CDR3 is TGTGCCAGCAGGAATTACGGGACAGGGGGGGAGACCCAGTACTTC.

The chain employs TRBV7-8 and TRBJ2-7, with 10 nucleotides matching TRBD2. Germline-derived CDR1 and CDR2 are SGHVS and FQNEAQ. With V trimmed by 1 base and J by 2 bases, 5 bases remained unmatched. The CDR3 runs 16 residues. The CDR3: CASSLGSGTSAYEQYF. CDR3 in DNA: TGTGCCAGCAGCTTAGGCTCCGGGACTAGCGCCTACGAGCAGTACTTC.